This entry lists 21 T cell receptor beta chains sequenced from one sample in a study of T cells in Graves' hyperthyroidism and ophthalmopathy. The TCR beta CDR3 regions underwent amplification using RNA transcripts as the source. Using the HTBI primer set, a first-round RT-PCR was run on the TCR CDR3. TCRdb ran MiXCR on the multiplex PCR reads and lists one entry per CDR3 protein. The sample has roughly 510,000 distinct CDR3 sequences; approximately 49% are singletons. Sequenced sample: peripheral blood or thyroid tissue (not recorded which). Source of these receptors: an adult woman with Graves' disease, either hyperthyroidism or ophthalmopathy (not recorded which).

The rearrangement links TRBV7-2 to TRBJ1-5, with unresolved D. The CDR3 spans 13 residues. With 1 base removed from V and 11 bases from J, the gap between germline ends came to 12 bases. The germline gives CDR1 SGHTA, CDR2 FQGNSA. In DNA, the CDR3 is TGTGCCAGCAGCTTAGTCCGCGAAGAGACCCAGCATTTT. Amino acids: CASSLVREETQHF.

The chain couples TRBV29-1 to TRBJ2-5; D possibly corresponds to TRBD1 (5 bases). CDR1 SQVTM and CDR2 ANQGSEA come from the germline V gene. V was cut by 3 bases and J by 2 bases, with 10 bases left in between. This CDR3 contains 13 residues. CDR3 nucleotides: TGCAGCGTTGAGCGACAGCCTCAAGAGACCCAGTACTTC. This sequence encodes CSVERQPQETQYF. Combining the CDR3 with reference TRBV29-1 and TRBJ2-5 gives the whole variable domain SAVISQKPSRDICQRGTSLTIQCQVDSQVTMMFWYRQQPGQSLTLIATANQGSEATYESGFVIDKFPISRPNLTFSTLTVSNMSPEDSSIYLCSVERQPQETQYFGPGTRLLVL.

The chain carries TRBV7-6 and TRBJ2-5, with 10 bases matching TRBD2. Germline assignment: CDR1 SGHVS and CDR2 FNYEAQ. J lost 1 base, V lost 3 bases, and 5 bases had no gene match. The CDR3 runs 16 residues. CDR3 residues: CASSFGSGRLQETQYF. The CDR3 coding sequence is TGTGCCAGCAGCTTTGGTAGCGGGAGGCTCCAAGAGACCCAGTACTTC.

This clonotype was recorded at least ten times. CDR3 sequence: CSVEDASLISGNTIYF. CDR3 nucleotides: TGCAGCGTTGAGGACGCATCCCTGATCTCTGGAAACACCATATATTTT. The chain joins TRBV29-1 to TRBJ1-3; D is undetermined. The CDR3 runs to 16 residues. Germline V gives CDR1 SQVTM, CDR2 ANQGSEA. V gave up 3 bases and J gave up 0 bases, with 15 bases separating them.

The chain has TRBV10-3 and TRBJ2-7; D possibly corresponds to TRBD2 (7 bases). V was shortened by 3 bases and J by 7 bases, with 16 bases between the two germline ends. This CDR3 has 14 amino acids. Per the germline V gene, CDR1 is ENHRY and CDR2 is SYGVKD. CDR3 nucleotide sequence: TGTGCCATCAGTGATCAACTGGGGGGGCTTGAGCAGTACTTC. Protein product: CAISDQLGGLEQYF.

CDR3 protein: CASSPRMTNTEAFF. The CDR3 coding sequence is TGCGCCAGCAGCCCCCGGATGACGAACACTGAAGCTTTCTTT. V gene TRBV4-1 combines with J gene TRBJ1-1; D gene unclear. Between the trimmed V and J ends, which lost 4 bases and 1 base, there was a span of 10 bases. There are 14 residues in the CDR3. Germline-derived CDR1 and CDR2 are MGHRA and YSYEKL.

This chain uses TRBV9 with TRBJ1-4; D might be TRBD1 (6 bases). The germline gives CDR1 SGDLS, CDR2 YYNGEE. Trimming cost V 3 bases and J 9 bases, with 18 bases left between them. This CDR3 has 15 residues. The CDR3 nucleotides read TGTGCCAGCAGCGCAGGGACACGGGGTGGAAAAAAACTGTTTTTT. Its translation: CASSAGTRGGKKLFF.

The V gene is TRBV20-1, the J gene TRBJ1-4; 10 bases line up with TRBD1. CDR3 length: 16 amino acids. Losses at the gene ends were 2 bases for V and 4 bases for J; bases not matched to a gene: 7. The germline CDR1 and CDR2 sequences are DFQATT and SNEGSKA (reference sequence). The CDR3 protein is CSARHGTGAGNEKLFF. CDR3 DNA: TGCAGTGCTAGACACGGGACAGGGGCGGGTAATGAAAAACTGTTTTTT.

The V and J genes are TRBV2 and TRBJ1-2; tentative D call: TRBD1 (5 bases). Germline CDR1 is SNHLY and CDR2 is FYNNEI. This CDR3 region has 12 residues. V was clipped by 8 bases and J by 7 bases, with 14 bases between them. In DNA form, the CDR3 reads TGTGCCAGCGAGGAGGGGCCGTCTGGCTACACCTTC. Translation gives CASEEGPSGYTF.

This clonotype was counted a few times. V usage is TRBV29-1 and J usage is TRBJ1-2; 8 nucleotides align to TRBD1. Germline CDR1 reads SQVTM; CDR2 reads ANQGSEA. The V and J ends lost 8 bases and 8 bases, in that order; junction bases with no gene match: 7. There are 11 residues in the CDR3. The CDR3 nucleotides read TGCAGCTTCCAACAGGGGGAAGGCTACACCTTC. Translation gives CSFQQGEGYTF.

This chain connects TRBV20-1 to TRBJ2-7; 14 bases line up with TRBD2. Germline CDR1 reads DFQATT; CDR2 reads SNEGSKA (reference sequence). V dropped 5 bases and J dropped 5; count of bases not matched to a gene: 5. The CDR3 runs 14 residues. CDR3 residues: CSARTSGRIDEQYF. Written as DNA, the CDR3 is TGCAGTGCTCGGACTAGCGGGAGGATCGACGAGCAGTACTTC.

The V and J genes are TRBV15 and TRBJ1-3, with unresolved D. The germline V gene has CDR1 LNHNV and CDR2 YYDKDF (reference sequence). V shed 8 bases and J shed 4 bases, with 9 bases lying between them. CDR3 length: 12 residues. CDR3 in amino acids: CATSEAGNTIYF. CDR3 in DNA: TGTGCCACCTCAGAGGCGGGAAACACCATATATTTT.

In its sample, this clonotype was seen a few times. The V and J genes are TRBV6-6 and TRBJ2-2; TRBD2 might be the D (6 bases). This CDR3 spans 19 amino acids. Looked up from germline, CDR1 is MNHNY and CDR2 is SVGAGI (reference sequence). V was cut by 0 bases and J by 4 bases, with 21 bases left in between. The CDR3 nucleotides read TGTGCCAGCAGTTACTCACGACTCCGGGACTCCTTTTTCACCGGGGAGCTGTTTTTT. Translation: CASSYSRLRDSFFTGELFF.

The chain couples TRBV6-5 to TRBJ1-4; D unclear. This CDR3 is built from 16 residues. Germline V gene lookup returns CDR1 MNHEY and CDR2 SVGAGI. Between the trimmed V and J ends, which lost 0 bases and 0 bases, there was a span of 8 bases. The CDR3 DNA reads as TGTGCCAGCAGTTACTCGGGGTTTGCAACTAATGAAAAACTGTTTTTT. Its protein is CASSYSGFATNEKLFF.

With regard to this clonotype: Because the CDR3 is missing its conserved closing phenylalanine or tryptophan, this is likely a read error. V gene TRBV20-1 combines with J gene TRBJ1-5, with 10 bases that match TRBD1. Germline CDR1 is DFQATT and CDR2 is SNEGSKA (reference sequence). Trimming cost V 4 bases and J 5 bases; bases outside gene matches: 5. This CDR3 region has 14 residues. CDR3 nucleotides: TGCAGTGCTACCCGAGGGACAGGGGATCAGCCCCAGCATGGT. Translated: CSATRGTGDQPQHG.

The CDR3 spells CASSFGGNGNTIYF. The CDR3 DNA reads TGTGCCAGCAGCTTCGGAGGGAATGGAAACACCATATATTTT. J is TRBJ1-3 and V is TRBV9; D not resolved. CDR3 length equals 14 residues. Germline CDR1 SGDLS, CDR2 YYNGEE. Deletions cut 4 bases from V and 3 bases from J, with 11 bases between.

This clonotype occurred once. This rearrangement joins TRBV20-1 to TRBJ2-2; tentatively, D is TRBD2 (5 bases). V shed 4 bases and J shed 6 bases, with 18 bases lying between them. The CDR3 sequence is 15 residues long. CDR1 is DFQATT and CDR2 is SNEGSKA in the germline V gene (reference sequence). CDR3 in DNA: TGCAGTGCTAATGTAGGACTGGGGTTATCCGGGGAGCTGTTTTTT. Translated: CSANVGLGLSGELFF.

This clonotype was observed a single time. The CDR3 nucleotides are TGTGCCAGCAGTGGTGACGGCGGCTACACCTTC. Translation: CASSGDGGYTF. The chain carries TRBV11-2 and TRBJ1-2; D is unclear. V lost 6 bases to trimming and J lost 8 bases, with 10 bases between them. The CDR3 is 11 amino acids. From germline, CDR1 is SGHAT and CDR2 FQNNGV.

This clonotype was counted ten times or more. The CDR3, as DNA: TGTGCCAGCAGCTTAGCCGGGGGATACAATCAGCCCCAGCATTTT. Translating gives CASSLAGGYNQPQHF. The chain carries TRBV7-8 and TRBJ1-5, with a possible D match to TRBD1 (5 bases). This CDR3 has 15 amino acids. Germline V gene lookup returns CDR1 SGHVS and CDR2 FQNEAQ. Between the trimmed V and J ends, which lost 0 bases and 3 bases, there was a span of 9 bases.

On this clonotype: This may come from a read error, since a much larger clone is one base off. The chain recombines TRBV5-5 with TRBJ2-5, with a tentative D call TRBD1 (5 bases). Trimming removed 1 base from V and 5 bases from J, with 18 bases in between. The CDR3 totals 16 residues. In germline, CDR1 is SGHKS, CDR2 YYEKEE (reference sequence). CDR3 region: CASSLTGTDRGETQYF. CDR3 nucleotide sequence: TGTGCCAGCAGCTTGACAGGAACCGACCGTGGGGAGACCCAGTACTTC.

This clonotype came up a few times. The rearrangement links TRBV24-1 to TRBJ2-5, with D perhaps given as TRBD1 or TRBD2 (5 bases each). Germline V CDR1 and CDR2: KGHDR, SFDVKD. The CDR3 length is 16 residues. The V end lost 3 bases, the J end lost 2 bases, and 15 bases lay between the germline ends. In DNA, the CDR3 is TGTGCCACCAGTGATCCCGGACGGGACGGACAAGAGACCCAGTACTTC. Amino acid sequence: CATSDPGRDGQETQYF.